This T cell receptor (beta chain) was recorded in a study of blood T cells in healthy people across ages. This clonotype was seen a few times. CDR1 and CDR2 from the germline V gene are SGHTA and FQGNSA. The V and J ends lost 1 base and 5 bases respectively, with 15 bases between them. The CDR3 has 17 residues. The use of a sample-barcoded 5' primer and a J-beta primer mix characterized a second PCR of roughly 7 to 11 cycles. From the 5' RACE reads, TCRdb called clonotypes with MiXCR, one entry per CDR3 protein. The sample lists 550,000 to 800,000 distinct CDR3 sequences, roughly 32% occurring once. This receptor was obtained from a woman older than 75 in good health. The gene calls are TRBV7-2 and TRBJ1-6, with D perhaps TRBD1 (6 bases). Material: blood. CDR3 residues: CASSLVNGGAHNSPLHF. The CDR3 DNA is TGTGCCAGCAGCTTAGTTAACGGGGGCGCCCATAATTCACCCCTCCACTTT.